These 2 T cell receptor beta chains originate from one sample sequenced in a study of PD-1 blockade in classical Hodgkin lymphoma. Clones were sequenced by immunoSEQ multiplex PCR, and TCRdb holds only the in-frame ones, with some missing. The data show tens of thousands of clones, with roughly 70% seen just once and over 12% held by the top ten. Each and every patient relapsed after autologous stem cell transplantation, and patients got differing brentuximab vedotin exposure. The sequences come from peripheral blood mononuclear cells (PBMCs), collected before the second cycle of nivolumab. Source of these receptors: a human donor with classical Hodgkin lymphoma.

V gene TRBV5-1 combines with J gene TRBJ1-2; the D gene is possibly TRBD1 (5 bases). In germline, CDR1 is SGHRS, CDR2 YFSETQ. Trimming took 2 bases from V and 8 from J, leaving 10 bases between them. This CDR3 spans 12 amino acids. For the CDR3, the DNA is TGCGCCAGCAGCTTCAGGGACGGGGGCTACACCTTC. This gives the protein CASSFRDGGYTF.

The chain is built from TRBV5-4 and TRBJ1-6; D perhaps matches TRBD1 (5 bases). Germline CDR1 SGHNT, CDR2 YYREEE (reference sequence). V was clipped by 2 bases and J by 10 bases, with 19 bases between them. The CDR3 sequence is 16 residues long. CDR3 coding DNA: TGTGCCAGCAGCTTTCGGTCGGGCAGGGATGGATCACCCCTCCACTTT. This codes for CASSFRSGRDGSPLHF.